The clone carrying this TCR beta chain was observed a few times. Unique molecular identifiers tagged the TCRbeta library. Each CDR3 protein gets one entry after TCRdb re-called the PCR reads with MiXCR. The sample carries hundreds of thousands of distinct CDR3 sequences, under 20% recorded once. The data were taken from a study of T-cell reconstitution after alpha-beta-depleted transplantation in children. V lost 5 bases to trimming and J lost 2 bases, with 19 bases between them. CDR3 length: 16 amino acids. Per the germline V gene, CDR1 is MNHEY and CDR2 is SMNVEV (reference sequence). The sequence was collected from a male patient younger than 18 who had a stem cell transplant for acute lymphoblastic leukemia, so the T cells may come from the graft donor. Material: PBMCs, mostly from graft donor cells, obtained 360 days after TCRalphabeta/CD19-depleted stem cell transplant. The V gene is TRBV27, the J gene TRBJ2-7; maybe TRBD2 (6 bases). CDR3 protein: CASSLLRTTRPYEQYF. For the CDR3, the DNA is TGTGCCAGCAGTCTCCTCCGGACTACCCGGCCCTACGAGCAGTACTTC.